This TCR beta chain originates from a study of blood T cells in healthy people across ages. Regarding this clonotype: The antigen remains undetermined.

Findings of the study overall: Per-million-T-cell TCR beta diversity fell roughly linearly with age.

V dropped 5 bases and J dropped 7; count of bases not matched to a gene: 11. Germline-derived CDR1 and CDR2 are DFQATT and SNEGSKA (reference sequence). CDR3 length: 14 residues. Next came a second PCR, run for roughly 6 to 11 cycles, which used a sample-barcoded 5' primer along with a J-beta primer mix. TCRdb reanalysed the 5' RACE reads using MiXCR and keeps one entry per CDR3 protein. The repertoire includes some 700,000 distinct CDR3 sequences, roughly 47% of them detected once, and approximately 22% sits in the top ten. Sequencing input: blood. This sequence joins TRBV20-1 and TRBJ2-3; TRBD2 matches 8 bases. The origin of this receptor is a woman aged 55-70 years in good health. The DNA of the CDR3 is TGCAGTGCTGCCGGGACTAGAGAAGGGAATACGCAGTATTTT. This codes for CSAAGTREGNTQYF.